This T cell receptor beta chain emerged from a study of shared clonotypes between healthy human individuals. Study-wide context: Contributing individuals were two females and a few males aged 18 to 49. Study-wide results and caveats: Blood was the sole source, and tissue repertoires probably differ.

Source study methods: Quality scores were absent from the junction-only immunoSEQ sequences, so filtering differed. Assay used: immunoSEQ multiplex PCR; TCRdb lists only in-frame clones, some missing. Clone size and the V and J calls come from that table; the DNA yielded D and trimming. The table lists roughly 500,000 clones, about 85% of them singletons, with approximately 13% in the top ten. As to this clone: What it binds is not known.

Sequenced: PBMCs. This receptor was taken from a woman in her thirties or forties in good health. Some clones in this sample may be carry-over from other donors' samples.

Here the CDR3 reads CASRRISGRASEQFF. The DNA for the CDR3 is TGTGCCAGCCGAAGAATTAGCGGGAGGGCCTCTGAGCAGTTCTTC. The rearrangement joins TRBV2 to TRBJ2-1; TRBD2 matches at 11 bases. V shed 8 bases and J 9 bases; nucleotides not matched to a gene: 12. CDR3 length: 15 amino acids. CDR1 and CDR2 (germline): SNHLY, FYNNEI.